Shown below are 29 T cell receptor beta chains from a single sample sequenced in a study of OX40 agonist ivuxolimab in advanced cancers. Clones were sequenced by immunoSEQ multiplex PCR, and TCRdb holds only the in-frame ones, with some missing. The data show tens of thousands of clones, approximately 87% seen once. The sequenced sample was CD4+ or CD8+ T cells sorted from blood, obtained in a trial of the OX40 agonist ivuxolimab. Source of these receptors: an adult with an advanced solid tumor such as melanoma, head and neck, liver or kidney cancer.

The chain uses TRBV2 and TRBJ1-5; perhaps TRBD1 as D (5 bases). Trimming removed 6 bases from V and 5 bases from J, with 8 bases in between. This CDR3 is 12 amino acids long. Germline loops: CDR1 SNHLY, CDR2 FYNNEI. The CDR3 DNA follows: TGTGCCAGCAGACGGGGGGATCAGCCCCAGCATTTT. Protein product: CASRRGDQPQHF. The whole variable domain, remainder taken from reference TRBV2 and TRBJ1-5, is EPEVTQTPSHQVTQMGQEVILRCVPISNHLYFYWYRQILGQKVEFLVSFYNNEISEKSEIFDDQFSVERPDGSNFTLKIRSTKLEDSAMYFCASRRGDQPQHFGDGTRLSIL.

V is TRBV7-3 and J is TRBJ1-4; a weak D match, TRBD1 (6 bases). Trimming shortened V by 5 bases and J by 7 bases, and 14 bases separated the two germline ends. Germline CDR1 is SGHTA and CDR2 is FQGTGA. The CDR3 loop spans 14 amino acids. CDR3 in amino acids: CASSPGGGGEKLFF. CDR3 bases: TGTGCCAGCAGCCCTGGGGGGGGCGGTGAAAAACTGTTTTTT.

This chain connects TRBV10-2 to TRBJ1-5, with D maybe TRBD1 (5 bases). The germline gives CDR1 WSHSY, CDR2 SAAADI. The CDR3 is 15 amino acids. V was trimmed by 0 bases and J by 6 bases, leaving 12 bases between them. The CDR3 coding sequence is TGCGCCAGCAGTGAGTCTTCAGTAGGGGTTCAGCCCCAGCATTTT. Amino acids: CASSESSVGVQPQHF.

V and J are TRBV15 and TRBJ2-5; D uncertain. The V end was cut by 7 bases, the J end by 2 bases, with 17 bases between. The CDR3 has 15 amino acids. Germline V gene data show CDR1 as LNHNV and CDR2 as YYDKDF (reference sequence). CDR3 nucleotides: TGTGCCACCACCCCGACACCCAAATCTCAAGAGACCCAGTACTTC. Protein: CATTPTPKSQETQYF.

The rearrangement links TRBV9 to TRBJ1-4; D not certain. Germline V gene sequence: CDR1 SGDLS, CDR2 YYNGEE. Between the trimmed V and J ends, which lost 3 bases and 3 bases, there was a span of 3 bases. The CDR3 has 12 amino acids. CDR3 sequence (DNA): TGTGCCAGCAGCGCGGCTAATGAAAAACTGTTTTTT. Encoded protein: CASSAANEKLFF.

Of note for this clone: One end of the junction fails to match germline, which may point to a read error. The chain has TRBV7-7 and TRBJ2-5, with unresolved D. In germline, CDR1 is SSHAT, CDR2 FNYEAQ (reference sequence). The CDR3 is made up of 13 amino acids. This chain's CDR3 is CASSSTELETQYF. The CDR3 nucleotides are TGTGCTAGCAGCTCTACCGAATTAGAGACCCAGTACTTC.

The CDR3 coding sequence is TGTGCCAGCACGAGGGGGCGCCGGACTGAAGCTTTCTTT. It is translated as CASTRGRRTEAFF. The rearrangement uses TRBV5-5 and TRBJ1-1; 7 positions match TRBD1. Trimming at V came to 6 bases and at J to 5 bases, leaving 7 bases not matched to a gene. CDR3 size: 13 residues. CDR1 and CDR2 from the germline V gene are SGHKS and YYEKEE (reference sequence).

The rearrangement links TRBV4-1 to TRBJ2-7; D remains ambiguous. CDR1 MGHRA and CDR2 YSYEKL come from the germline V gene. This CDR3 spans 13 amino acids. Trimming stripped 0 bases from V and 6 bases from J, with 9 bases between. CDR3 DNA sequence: TGCGCCAGCAGCCAAGATGAGCTCCGCGAGCAGTACTTC. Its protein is CASSQDELREQYF.

For the CDR3, the DNA is TGTGCCAGCAGCTGGGACAGATCAGAGACCCAGTACTTC. Translating it yields CASSWDRSETQYF. The gene calls are TRBV5-6 and TRBJ2-5; 7 nucleotides match TRBD1. There are 13 residues in the CDR3. Germline assignment: CDR1 SGHDT and CDR2 YYEEEE. The V gene end was trimmed by 3 bases and the J gene end by 4 bases; junction bases not matched to a gene: 3.

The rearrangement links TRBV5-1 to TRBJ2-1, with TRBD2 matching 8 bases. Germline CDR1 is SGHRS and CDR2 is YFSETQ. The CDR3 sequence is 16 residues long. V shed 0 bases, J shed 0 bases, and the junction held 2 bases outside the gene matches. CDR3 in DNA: TGCGCCAGCAGCTTGGGAGCGGGAGACTCCTACAATGAGCAGTTCTTC. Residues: CASSLGAGDSYNEQFF.

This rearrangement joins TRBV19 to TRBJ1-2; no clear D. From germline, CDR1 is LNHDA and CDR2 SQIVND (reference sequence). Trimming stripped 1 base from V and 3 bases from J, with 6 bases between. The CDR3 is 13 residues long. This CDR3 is CASSIVGYYGYTF. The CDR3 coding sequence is TGTGCCAGTAGTATAGTTGGGTACTATGGCTACACCTTC.

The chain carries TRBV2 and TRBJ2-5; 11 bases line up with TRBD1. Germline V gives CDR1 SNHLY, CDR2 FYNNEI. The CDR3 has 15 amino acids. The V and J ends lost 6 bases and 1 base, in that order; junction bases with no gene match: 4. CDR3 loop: CASRVDRGPQETQYF. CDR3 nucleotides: TGTGCCAGCAGGGTGGACAGGGGGCCCCAAGAGACCCAGTACTTC.

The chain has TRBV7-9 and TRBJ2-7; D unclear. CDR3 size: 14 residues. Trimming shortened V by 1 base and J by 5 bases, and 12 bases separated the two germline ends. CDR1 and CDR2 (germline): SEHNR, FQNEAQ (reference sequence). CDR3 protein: CASSLGAGEHEQYF. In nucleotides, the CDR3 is TGTGCCAGCAGCTTAGGGGCAGGAGAGCACGAGCAGTACTTC. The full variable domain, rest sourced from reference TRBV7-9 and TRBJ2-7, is DTGVSQNPRHKITKRGQNVTFRCDPISEHNRLYWYRQTLGQGPEFLTYFQNEAQLEKSRLLSDRFSAERPKGSFSTLEIQRTEQGDSAMYLCASSLGAGEHEQYFGPGTRLTVT.

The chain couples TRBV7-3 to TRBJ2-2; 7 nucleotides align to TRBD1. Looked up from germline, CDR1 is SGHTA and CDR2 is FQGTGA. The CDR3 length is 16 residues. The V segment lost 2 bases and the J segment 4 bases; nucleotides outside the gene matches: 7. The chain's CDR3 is CASSLQYGTATGELFF. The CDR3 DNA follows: TGTGCCAGCAGCTTACAATACGGGACAGCCACCGGGGAGCTGTTTTTT.

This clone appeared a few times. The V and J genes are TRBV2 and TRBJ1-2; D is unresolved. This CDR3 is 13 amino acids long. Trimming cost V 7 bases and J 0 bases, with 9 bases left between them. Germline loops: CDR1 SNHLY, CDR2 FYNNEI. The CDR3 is CASTVDSNYGYTF. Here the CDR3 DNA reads TGTGCCAGCACGGTAGACTCTAACTATGGCTACACCTTC.

The CDR3 sequence: CASTIGGAGQSYEQYF. CDR3 sequence (DNA): TGTGCCAGTACCATCGGCGGGGCTGGGCAATCCTACGAGCAGTACTTC. The V call is TRBV19, the J call TRBJ2-5; D may be TRBD2 (6 bases). The DNA end lines up better with TRBJ2-7; the J call may be wrong. This CDR3 region has 16 residues. CDR1 is LNHDA and CDR2 is SQIVND in the germline V gene (reference sequence).

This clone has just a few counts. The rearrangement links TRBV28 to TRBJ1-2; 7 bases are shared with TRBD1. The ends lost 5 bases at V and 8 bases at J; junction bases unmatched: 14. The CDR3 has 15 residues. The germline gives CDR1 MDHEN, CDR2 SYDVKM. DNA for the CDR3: TGTGCCAGCAGTGGAACAGGGGCTCAACAGTGGGGCTACACCTTC. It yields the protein CASSGTGAQQWGYTF.

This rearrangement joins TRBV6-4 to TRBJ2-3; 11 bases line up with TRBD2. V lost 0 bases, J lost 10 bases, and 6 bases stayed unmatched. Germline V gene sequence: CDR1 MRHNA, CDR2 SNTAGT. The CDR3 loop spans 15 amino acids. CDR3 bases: TGTGCCAGCAGTGACTCGGTTACTAGCGGGGGAGCGCAGTATTTT. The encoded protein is CASSDSVTSGGAQYF.

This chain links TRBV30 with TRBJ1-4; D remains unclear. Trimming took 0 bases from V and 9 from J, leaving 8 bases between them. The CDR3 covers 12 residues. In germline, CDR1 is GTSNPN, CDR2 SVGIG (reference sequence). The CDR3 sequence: CAWSVKLQKLFF. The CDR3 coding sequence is TGTGCCTGGAGTGTAAAGTTGCAAAAACTGTTTTTT.

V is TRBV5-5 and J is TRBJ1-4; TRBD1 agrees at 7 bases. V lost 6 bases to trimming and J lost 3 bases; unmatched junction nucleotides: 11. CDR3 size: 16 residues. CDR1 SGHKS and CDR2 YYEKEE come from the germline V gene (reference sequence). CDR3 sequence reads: CASTPGYRGPNEKLFF. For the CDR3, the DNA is TGTGCCAGCACCCCGGGGTACAGGGGTCCTAATGAAAAACTGTTTTTT.

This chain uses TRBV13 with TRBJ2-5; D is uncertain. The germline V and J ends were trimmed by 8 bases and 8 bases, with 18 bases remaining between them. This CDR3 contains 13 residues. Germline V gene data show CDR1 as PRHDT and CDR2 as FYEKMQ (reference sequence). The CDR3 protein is CASLRRLKKTQYF. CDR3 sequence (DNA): TGTGCCAGCCTGAGGCGGCTTAAGAAAACCCAGTACTTC.

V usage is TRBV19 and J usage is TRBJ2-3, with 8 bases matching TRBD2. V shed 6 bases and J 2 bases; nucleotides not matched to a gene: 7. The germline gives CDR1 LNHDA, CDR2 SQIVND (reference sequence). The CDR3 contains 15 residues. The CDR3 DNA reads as TGTGCCAGTAGCCTTACTAGCGGACACACAGATACGCAGTATTTT. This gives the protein CASSLTSGHTDTQYF.

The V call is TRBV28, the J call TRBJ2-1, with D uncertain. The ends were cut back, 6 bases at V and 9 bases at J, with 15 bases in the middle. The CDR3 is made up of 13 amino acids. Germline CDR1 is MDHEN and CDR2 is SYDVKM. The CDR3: CASSTPQRVEQFF. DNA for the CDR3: TGTGCCAGCAGCACCCCCCAGCGCGTTGAGCAGTTCTTC. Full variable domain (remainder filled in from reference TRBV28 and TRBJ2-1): DVKVTQSSRYLVKRTGEKVFLECVQDMDHENMFWYRQDPGLGLRLIYFSYDVKMKEKGDIPEGYSVSREKKERFSLILESASTNQTSMYLCASSTPQRVEQFFGPGTRLTVL.

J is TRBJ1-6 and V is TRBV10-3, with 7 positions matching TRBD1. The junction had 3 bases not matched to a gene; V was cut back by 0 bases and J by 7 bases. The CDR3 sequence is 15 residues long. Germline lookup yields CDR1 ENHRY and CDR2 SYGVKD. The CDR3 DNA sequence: TGTGCCATCAGTGAGTCGACAGGGAGGAATTCACCCCTCCACTTT. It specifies CAISESTGRNSPLHF.

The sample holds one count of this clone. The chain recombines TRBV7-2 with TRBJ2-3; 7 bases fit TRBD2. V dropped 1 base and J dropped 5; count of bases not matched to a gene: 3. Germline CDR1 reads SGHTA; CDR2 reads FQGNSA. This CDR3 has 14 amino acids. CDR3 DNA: TGTGCCAGCAGCTTAGTGGGGGGGGTAGATACGCAGTATTTT. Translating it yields CASSLVGGVDTQYF. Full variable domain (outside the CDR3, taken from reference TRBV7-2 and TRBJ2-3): GAGVSQSPSNKVTEKGKDVELRCDPISGHTALYWYRQSLGQGLEFLIYFQGNSAPDKSGLPSDRFSAERTGGSVSTLTIQRTQQEDSAVYLCASSLVGGVDTQYFGPGTRLTVL.

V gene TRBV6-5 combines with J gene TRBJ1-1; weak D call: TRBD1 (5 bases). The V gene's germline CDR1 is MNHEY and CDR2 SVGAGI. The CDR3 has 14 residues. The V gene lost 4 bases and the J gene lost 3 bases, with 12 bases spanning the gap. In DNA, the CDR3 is TGTGCCAGCAGTTTATATCGGGGGGACACTGAAGCTTTCTTT. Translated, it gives CASSLYRGDTEAFF.

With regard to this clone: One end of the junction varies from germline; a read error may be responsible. CDR3 sequence (DNA): TGCGCCGGCAGCTTGTTGGCAGACCCTAATGAAAAACTGTTTTTT. It codes for CAGSLLADPNEKLFF. This rearrangement joins TRBV5-1 to TRBJ1-4; D is uncertain. The CDR3 sequence is 15 residues long. Germline CDR1 is SGHRS and CDR2 is YFSETQ.

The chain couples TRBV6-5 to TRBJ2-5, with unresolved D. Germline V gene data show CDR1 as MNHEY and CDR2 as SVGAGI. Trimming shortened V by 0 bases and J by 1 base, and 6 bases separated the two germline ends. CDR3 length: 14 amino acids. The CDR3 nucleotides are TGTGCCAGCAGTTACTCATTCCGCCAAGAGACCCAGTACTTC. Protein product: CASSYSFRQETQYF.

The DNA of the CDR3 is TGCGCCAGCAGCTTGATAGGGCTAGCGGGAGGGCAAGAGACCCAGTACTTC. Translated, it gives CASSLIGLAGGQETQYF. This chain uses TRBV5-1 with TRBJ2-5; 12 bases match TRBD2. CDR1 is SGHRS, CDR2 YFSETQ, per germline. There are 17 residues in the CDR3. The V segment lost 1 base and the J segment 2 bases; nucleotides outside the gene matches: 6. Combining the CDR3 with reference TRBV5-1 and TRBJ2-5 gives the whole variable domain KAGVTQTPRYLIKTRGQQVTLSCSPISGHRSVSWYQQTPGQGLQFLFEYFSETQRNKGNFPGRFSGRQFSNSRSEMNVSTLELGDSALYLCASSLIGLAGGQETQYFGPGTRLLVL.